This TCR beta chain was recovered during a study of metastatic and nonmetastatic thyroid tumors. Study findings and constraints: Within blood and tumor, benign nodules reportedly had significantly lower TCR beta diversity than malignant thyroid tumors did.

This clone was detected once. Antigen specificity is unknown. CDR3 length: 18 amino acids. Germline values: CDR1 SGHAT, CDR2 FQNNGV. Trimming cost V 5 bases and J 6 bases; bases outside gene matches: 9. There were no patients who had received any treatment before thyroid surgery. TCRdb re-called clones from the PCR reads using MiXCR. In the table there are 30,000 to 35,000 clones, approximately 29% of which are singletons. The clonotype was recovered from a female donor with papillary thyroid cancer or a benign thyroid nodule (not recorded which). Some clones in this sample may be carry-over from other donors' samples. Sequencing was done on a sample of blood. The chain recombines TRBV11-2 with TRBJ2-2, with TRBD2 identical over 16 bases. The CDR3 DNA follows: TGTGCCAGCAGCCACCAGGGACTAGCGGGAGGGTTGTCCGGGGAGCTGTTTTTT. Amino acid sequence: CASSHQGLAGGLSGELFF.